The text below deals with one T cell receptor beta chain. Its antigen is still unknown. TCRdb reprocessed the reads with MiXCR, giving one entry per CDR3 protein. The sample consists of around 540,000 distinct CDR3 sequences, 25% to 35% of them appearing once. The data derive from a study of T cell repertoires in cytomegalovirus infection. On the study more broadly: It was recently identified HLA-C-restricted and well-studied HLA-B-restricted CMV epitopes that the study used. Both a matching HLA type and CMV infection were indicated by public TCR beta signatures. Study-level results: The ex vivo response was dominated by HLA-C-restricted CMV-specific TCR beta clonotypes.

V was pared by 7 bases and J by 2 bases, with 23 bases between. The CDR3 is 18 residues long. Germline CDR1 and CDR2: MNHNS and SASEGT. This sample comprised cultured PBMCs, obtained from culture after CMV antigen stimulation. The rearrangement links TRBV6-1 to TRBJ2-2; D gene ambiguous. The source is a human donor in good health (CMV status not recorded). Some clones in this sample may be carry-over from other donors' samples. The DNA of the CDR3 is TGTGCCAGCACCTCATCGGGCAGTGACTTAACAAACACCGGGGAGCTGTTTTTT. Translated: CASTSSGSDLTNTGELFF.